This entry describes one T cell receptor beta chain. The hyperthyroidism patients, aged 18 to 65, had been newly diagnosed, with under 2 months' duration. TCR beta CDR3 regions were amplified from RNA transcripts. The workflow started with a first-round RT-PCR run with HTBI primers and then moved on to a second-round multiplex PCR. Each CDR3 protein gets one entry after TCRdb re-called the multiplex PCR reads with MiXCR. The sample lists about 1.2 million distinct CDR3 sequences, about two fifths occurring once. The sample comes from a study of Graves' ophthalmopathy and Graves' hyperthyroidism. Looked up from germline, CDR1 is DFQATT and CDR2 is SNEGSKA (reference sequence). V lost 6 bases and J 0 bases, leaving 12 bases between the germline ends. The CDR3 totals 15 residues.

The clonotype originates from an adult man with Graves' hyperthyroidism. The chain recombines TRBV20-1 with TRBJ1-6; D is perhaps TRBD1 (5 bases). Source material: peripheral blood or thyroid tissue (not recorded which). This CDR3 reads CSAEWGGSYNSPLHF. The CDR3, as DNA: TGCAGTGCAGAATGGGGGGGCTCCTATAATTCACCCCTCCACTTT.